Listed below are T cell receptor beta chains from one sample, sequenced in a study of cytomegalovirus exposure and HLA in healthy donors. The protocol was immunoSEQ multiplex PCR, while the TCRdb copy is restricted to in-frame clones and leaves out a portion. The sample carries about 130,000 clones, approximately 61% recorded once. The sequenced material came from PBMCs. The receptor source for this set is a human donor in good health. CDR3s include the opening cysteine and the closing phenylalanine or tryptophan.

TRBV7-9	TRBJ2-2	CASSSVTGGTGELFF
TRBV5-4	TRBJ1-1	CASSLKGQGATEAFF
TRBV5-1	TRBJ2-7	CASSPPGQGYEQYF
TRBV7-8	TRBJ1-5	CASSPGDPNQPQHF
TRBV28	TRBJ1-5	CASSLEFSSPQHF
TRBV25-1	TRBJ2-5	CASSEWTGGVETQYF
TRBV5-1	TRBJ2-3	CASSLGYGSGPDTQYF
TRBV19	TRBJ1-2	CASSSDRGRGGYTF
TRBV11-3	TRBJ2-7	CASSSGTGAYEQYF
TRBV28	TRBJ2-7	CATTVRGSSYEQYF
TRBV19	TRBJ2-7	CASRATGTASYEQYF
TRBV7-2	TRBJ2-3	CASSPGLHDTQYF
TRBV6-1	TRBJ2-1	CASRITGMGNEQFF
TRBV29-1	TRBJ2-7	CSVTVSLREQYF
TRBV5-1	.	CASSLGTATYEQYF
TRBV5-8	TRBJ2-7	CASSFGKLRLVVYEQYF
TRBV7-9	TRBJ2-5	CASSSRGIRQETQYF
TRBV25-1	TRBJ2-5	CASSPHRRAGGPVETQYF
TRBV7-9	TRBJ2-1	CASSPGLKKGNEQFF
TRBV28	TRBJ1-2	CASSLGQEGESIF
TRBV18	TRBJ2-2	CASSPDRAVGGELFF
TRBV5-1	TRBJ2-7	CASSISPGAYEQYF
TRBV9	TRBJ1-3	CASSGQGTSGNTIYF
TRBV15	TRBJ2-7	CATSTPSEDYEQYF
TRBV7-2	TRBJ2-5	CASSTGLAGFEKTQYF
TRBV29-1	TRBJ1-2	CSAGLRDRVSGYTF
TRBV5-6	TRBJ2-7	CASSPGQLRIYEQYF
TRBV10-3	TRBJ2-2	CAISGAGVHTGELFF
TRBV28	TRBJ1-5	CASKQGSRQPQHF
TRBV2	TRBJ1-5	CASSEAKTDIYQPQHF
TRBV4-1	TRBJ2-1	CASSQEPLAGYNEQFF
TRBV19	TRBJ2-3	CAAMGDRPEDTQYF
TRBV28	TRBJ1-4	CASSTTGGGTEKLFF
TRBV28	TRBJ1-1	CASTLGRTVNTEAFF
TRBV2	TRBJ2-3	CASRFSGRAGDTQYF
TRBV5-1	TRBJ2-1	CASSLVQGSYNEQFF
TRBV6-5	TRBJ2-7	CASGTGGGVIHEQYF
TRBV15	TRBJ1-3	CATSRDRTGGNTIYF
TRBV11-1	TRBJ2-7	CASSPKVGAGMEYF
TRBV4-1	TRBJ2-7	CASSQDLQVYEQYF
TRBV10-3	TRBJ2-7	CAISESGSSYEQYF
TRBV5-4	TRBJ2-1	CASSLPGGRRNEQFF
TRBV6-5	TRBJ2-7	CAGSYRGQGSEQYF
TRBV4-2	TRBJ2-3	CASSQEYSGHRSDTQYF
TRBV27	TRBJ2-2	CASSLQGAANTGELFF
TRBV2	TRBJ2-2	CASSKQNTGELFF
TRBV5-4	TRBJ2-6	CASSLAGTGTISGANVLTF
TRBV28	TRBJ2-3	CASSTLGTGIDTQYF
TRBV9	TRBJ2-2	CASSVGGYSTGELFF
TRBV28	TRBJ1-2	CASSLAGSNYGYTF
TRBV19	TRBJ2-1	CASSSRYNEQFF
TRBV5-4	TRBJ2-7	CASSLGGQGSYEQYF
TRBV4-1	TRBJ2-1	CASSPSTGTGPYNEQFF
TRBV28	TRBJ2-2	CASSLSQTGELFF
TRBV19	TRBJ2-7	CASRRDLGGSYEQYF